A selection of T cell receptor beta chains follows, all from one sample in a study of blood T cell repertoires in COVID-19. Profiling relied on immunoSEQ multiplex PCR, and the TCRdb table lists in-frame clones only, not all of them. The sample includes 250,000 to 350,000 clones, approximately 80% of them seen just once. The material sequenced was peripheral blood. These receptors all stem from a woman in her forties or fifties with active or convalescent COVID-19. The CDR3 runs from the conserved cysteine through the conserved F or W. Size values are once, few and many counts, or a class for expanded clones, and some rows have none.

j_call | clone_size | v_call | cdr3_aa
TRBJ2-5 | - | TRBV29-1 | CSVHQSGGQYF
TRBJ2-7 | - | TRBV19 | CASAQGGGGLEQYF
TRBJ2-1 | - | TRBV6-6 | CASSYSSAAYNEQFF
TRBJ1-2 | - | TRBV16 | CASSRSFPYGYTF
TRBJ1-2 | - | TRBV13 | CASSLGQNDYGYTF
TRBJ2-7 | - | TRBV19 | CASSKVAVAYEQYF
TRBJ2-1 | - | TRBV19 | CASSRKPGTETNEQFF
TRBJ2-1 | - | TRBV4-1 | CASSPHSGGPSGNEQFF
TRBJ1-1 | - | TRBV5-8 | CASSPLLSRPFTEAFF
TRBJ2-1 | - | TRBV7-9 | CASSWPGLGLGDEQFF
TRBJ2-1 | - | TRBV3-1/TRBV3-2 | CASSSRLWRESSYNEQFF
TRBJ1-1 | - | TRBV28 | CASLQGDTEAFF
TRBJ1-1 | - | TRBV5-1 | CASSLEGSMNTEAFF
TRBJ1-2 | - | TRBV5-6 | CASSPGQVNYGYTF
TRBJ2-1 | - | TRBV2 | CASSDLGVAAYNEQFF
TRBJ1-1 | - | TRBV30 | CAWGGDTNTEAFF
TRBJ2-7 | - | TRBV5-1 | CASSLDRGQPYEQYF
TRBJ2-7 | - | TRBV19 | CASSISGSSYEQYF
TRBJ1-1 | - | TRBV7-2 | CASSLITDTEAFF
TRBJ1-1 | - | TRBV20-1 | CSARSNTEAFF
TRBJ2-5 | - | TRBV18 | CASSHETGDKTQYF
TRBJ2-7 | - | TRBV10-3 | CAISGSGYEQYF
TRBJ2-1 | once | TRBV11-2 | CASSPGQGSSYNEQFF
TRBJ1-1 | - | TRBV15 | CATRGVGRKAFF
TRBJ2-7 | - | TRBV4-1 | CASSQSGGGGEQYF
TRBJ2-1 | - | TRBV4-1 | CASLRDNEQFF
TRBJ2-7 | - | TRBV19 | CASRGTGDYEQYF
TRBJ1-4 | once | TRBV28 | CAGGVQGAGEKLFF
TRBJ2-1 | - | TRBV30 | CAWNVGLDNEQFF
TRBJ1-1 | - | TRBV5-4 | CASSFPQGLNTEAFF
TRBJ2-5 | - | TRBV9 | CASSSTLAGETTQYF
TRBJ1-1 | - | TRBV3-1/TRBV3-2 | CASSPGTLRAFF